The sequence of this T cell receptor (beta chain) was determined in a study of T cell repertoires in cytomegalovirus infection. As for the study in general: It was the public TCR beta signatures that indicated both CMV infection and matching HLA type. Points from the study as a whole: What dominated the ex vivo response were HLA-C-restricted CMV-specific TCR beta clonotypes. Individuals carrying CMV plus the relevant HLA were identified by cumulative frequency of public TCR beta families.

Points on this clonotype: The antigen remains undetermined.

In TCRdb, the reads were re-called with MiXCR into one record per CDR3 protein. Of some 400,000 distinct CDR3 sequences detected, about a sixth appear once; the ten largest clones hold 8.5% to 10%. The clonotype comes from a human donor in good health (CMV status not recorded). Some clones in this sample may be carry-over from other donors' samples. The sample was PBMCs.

The CDR3, as DNA: TGTGCCAGCAGTCTTCCCAGGGTCCAGGGCTACACCTTC. Protein sequence: CASSLPRVQGYTF. This sequence joins TRBV28 and TRBJ1-2; possibly TRBD1 for D (5 bases). The V and J ends lost 5 bases and 8 bases respectively, with 15 bases between them. The CDR3 is 13 residues long. From germline, CDR1 is MDHEN and CDR2 SYDVKM.